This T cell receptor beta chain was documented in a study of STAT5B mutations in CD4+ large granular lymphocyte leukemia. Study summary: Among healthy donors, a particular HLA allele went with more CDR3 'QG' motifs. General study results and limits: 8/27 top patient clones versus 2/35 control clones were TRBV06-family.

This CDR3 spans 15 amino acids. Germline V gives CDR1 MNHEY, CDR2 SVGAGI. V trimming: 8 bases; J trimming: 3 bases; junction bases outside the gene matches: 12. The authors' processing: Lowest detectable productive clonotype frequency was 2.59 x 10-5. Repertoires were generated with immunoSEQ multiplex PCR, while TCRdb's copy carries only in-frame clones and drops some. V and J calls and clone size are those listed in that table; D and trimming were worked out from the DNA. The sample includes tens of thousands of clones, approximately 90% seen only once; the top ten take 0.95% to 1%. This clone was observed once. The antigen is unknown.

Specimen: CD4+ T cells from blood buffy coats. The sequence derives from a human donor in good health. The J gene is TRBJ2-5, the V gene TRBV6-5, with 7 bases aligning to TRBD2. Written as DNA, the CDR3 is TGTGCCAGCCACACCGAGTCTGCGGGGGAAGAGACCCAGTACTTC. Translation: CASHTESAGEETQYF.